Below are 9 T cell receptor beta chains sequenced from a single sample in a study of T-cell reconstitution after alpha-beta-depleted transplantation in children. Preparation of the TCRbeta library used unique molecular identifiers. TCRdb analysed the PCR reads with MiXCR anew, one entry per CDR3 protein. Among approximately 340,000 distinct CDR3 sequences, approximately 10% were seen once, and the ten largest hold approximately 2.3%. The source material was PBMCs from the stem cell graft donor, sampled from the stem cell graft. The receptor set was obtained from a human donor who donated a stem cell graft to a child with acute lymphoblastic leukemia.

The V call is TRBV5-1, the J call TRBJ1-6, with D unresolved. Germline assignment: CDR1 SGHRS and CDR2 YFSETQ. CDR3 size: 13 residues. Trimming cost V 2 bases and J 8 bases, with 8 bases left between them. The CDR3 bases are TGCGCCAGCAGCTTTGGTAATGATTCACCCCTCCACTTT. It is translated as CASSFGNDSPLHF. Supplemented by reference TRBV5-1 and TRBJ1-6, the full variable domain reads KAGVTQTPRYLIKTRGQQVTLSCSPISGHRSVSWYQQTPGQGLQFLFEYFSETQRNKGNFPGRFSGRQFSNSRSEMNVSTLELGDSALYLCASSFGNDSPLHFGNGTRLTVT.

This clonotype has a handful of counts. The chain is built from TRBV6-2 or TRBV6-3 and TRBJ2-1, with D perhaps given as TRBD1 or TRBD2 (6 bases each). Germline loops: CDR1 MNHEY, CDR2 SVGEGT. V gave up 6 bases and J gave up 4 bases, with 16 bases separating them. The CDR3 consists of 15 residues. For the CDR3, the DNA is TGTGCCAGCAGAACACAGGGCCGGGGGTACAATGAGCAGTTCTTC. Amino acid sequence: CASRTQGRGYNEQFF.

CDR3 sequence: CASNKAGGRETQYF. Here the CDR3 DNA reads TGTGCCAGCAACAAGGCGGGGGGGAGGGAGACCCAGTACTTC. This sequence joins TRBV3-1 and TRBJ2-5, with 9 positions matching TRBD2. Trimming at V came to 7 bases and at J to 5 bases, leaving 8 bases not matched to a gene. The CDR3 spans 14 residues. CDR1 is LGHDT, CDR2 YNNKEL, per germline (reference sequence).

This clonotype was seen ten or more times. CDR3 residues: CSAQHLEQETQYF. DNA of the CDR3: TGCAGCGCCCAGCACCTAGAGCAAGAGACCCAGTACTTC. The chain uses TRBV29-1 and TRBJ2-5; D remains unclear. Per germline, CDR1 SQVTM and CDR2 ANQGSEA. This CDR3 region has 13 residues. Trimming cost V 7 bases and J 2 bases, with 14 bases left between them. The full variable domain, its missing parts supplied by reference TRBV29-1 and TRBJ2-5, is SAVISQKPSRDICQRGTSLTIQCQVDSQVTMMFWYRQQPGQSLTLIATANQGSEATYESGFVIDKFPISRPNLTFSTLTVSNMSPEDSSIYLCSAQHLEQETQYFGPGTRLLVL.

Comment on this clonotype: Compared with germline, one end of the junction differs, possibly owing to a read error. CDR3: CASSHLVPGEGKGTEAFF. In DNA form, the CDR3 reads TGCGCCAGCAGCCATCTCGTCCCGGGAGAGGGAAAGGGCACTGAAGCTTTCTTC. The chain uses TRBV4-1 and TRBJ1-1; no firm D call. The CDR3 is made up of 18 amino acids. The germline gives CDR1 MGHRA, CDR2 YSYEKL.

This clonotype showed up many times. The chain employs TRBV11-2 and TRBJ2-1, with D hard to call. Trimming removed 5 bases at V and 0 bases at J, with 2 bases between. The germline gives CDR1 SGHAT, CDR2 FQNNGV. This CDR3 region has 12 residues. The CDR3 protein is CASSHSYNEQFF. The CDR3 coding sequence is TGTGCCAGCAGCCACTCCTACAATGAGCAGTTCTTC.

V gene TRBV5-1 combines with J gene TRBJ2-1; the match to TRBD2 covers 11 bases. The CDR3 is 15 residues long. J gave up 6 bases and V 4 bases, and 6 bases lay outside the gene matches. Germline V lookup: CDR1 SGHRS, CDR2 YFSETQ. Here the CDR3 reads CASSAGTSGGNEQFF. The CDR3 DNA sequence: TGCGCCAGCAGCGCCGGGACTAGCGGCGGCAATGAGCAGTTCTTC.

The chain is built from TRBV12-3 or TRBV12-4 and TRBJ2-7; 9 bases line up with TRBD1. With 5 bases clipped from V and 5 bases from J, the junction kept 10 bases outside the gene matches. This CDR3 is 15 amino acids long. As DNA, the CDR3 is TGTGCCAGCAGTCGCCTGGGACAGGGTTTCAACGAGCAGTACTTC. Protein sequence: CASSRLGQGFNEQYF.

Only a few counts were recorded for this clonotype. The V call is TRBV24-1, the J call TRBJ2-1; no clear D. This CDR3 contains 17 residues. CDR1 is KGHDR and CDR2 is SFDVKD in the germline V gene. Trimming removed 3 bases at V and 7 bases at J, with 21 bases between. In nucleotides, the CDR3 is TGTGCCACCAGTGATCCCTCAGAGCCTAATACTGCGAATGAGCAGTTCTTC. It translates to CATSDPSEPNTANEQFF.